One and the same sample provided the 26 T cell receptor beta chains below, sequenced in a study of blood T cells in healthy people across ages. A second PCR, run for roughly 6 to 11 cycles, used a sample-barcoded 5' primer plus a J-beta primer mix. TCRdb reprocessed the 5' RACE reads via MiXCR and lists one record per CDR3 protein. The sample lists about 1.5 million distinct CDR3 sequences, 35% to 45% occurring once. Source material: blood. All receptors come from a woman in her late teens or twenties in good health.

This clonotype has just a few counts. The chain carries TRBV5-1 and TRBJ1-4; D remains unclear. The germline CDR1 and CDR2 sequences are SGHRS and YFSETQ. Between the trimmed V and J ends, which lost 2 bases and 5 bases, there was a span of 10 bases. The CDR3 has 14 residues. The CDR3 bases are TGCGCCAGCAGCTTACACGGGAGCAATGAAAAACTGTTTTTT. This encodes CASSLHGSNEKLFF.

This clonotype was observed once. The genes are TRBV3-1 and TRBJ2-1; the D gene is possibly TRBD2 (5 bases). The CDR3 has 13 amino acids. Trimming removed 0 bases from V and 12 bases from J, with 12 bases in between. Germline lookup yields CDR1 LGHDT and CDR2 YNNKEL (reference sequence). The chain's CDR3 is CASSQEEARGQFF. CDR3 coding DNA: TGTGCCAGCAGCCAAGAGGAGGCGAGAGGGCAGTTCTTC.

In its sample, this clonotype was seen a few times. V gene TRBV25-1 combines with J gene TRBJ1-2; D is uncertain. The CDR3 covers 16 residues. Trimming removed 4 bases from V and 0 bases from J, with 15 bases in between. Per germline, CDR1 MGHDK and CDR2 SYGVNS. The CDR3, as DNA: TGTGCCAGCAGTGGGCTACGGGCATCTACTAACTATGGCTACACCTTC. Its protein is CASSGLRASTNYGYTF.

The chain is built from TRBV18 and TRBJ1-5; tentatively, D is TRBD1 (5 bases). Trimming removed 6 bases from V and 3 bases from J, with 15 bases in between. Germline loops: CDR1 KGHSH, CDR2 LQKENI. The CDR3 covers 15 residues. Written as DNA, the CDR3 is TGTGCCAGCTCGACGGACAAGGTCCCCAATCAGCCCCAGCATTTT. Residues: CASSTDKVPNQPQHF.

For the CDR3, the DNA is TGTGCCACCAGTGACCACGGGTCCTACAATGAGCAGTACTTC. Translating it yields CATSDHGSYNEQYF. The V gene is TRBV24-1, the J gene TRBJ2-1; D gene uncertain. TRBJ2-7 explains the end of the DNA better; the J call may be wrong. CDR1 is KGHDR, CDR2 SFDVKD, per germline. The CDR3 loop spans 14 amino acids.

This clonotype has only a few counts. CDR3 nucleotides: TGTGCCAGCAGCTTAGGGATAGGAGGCATGAACACTGAAGCTTTCTTT. This encodes CASSLGIGGMNTEAFF. The V call is TRBV7-2, the J call TRBJ1-1; D remains ambiguous. Trimming cost V 1 base and J 0 bases, with 12 bases left between them. The CDR3 contains 16 residues. Germline V gene data show CDR1 as SGHTA and CDR2 as FQGNSA.

This clonotype showed up just a few times. The V call is TRBV21-1, the J call TRBJ2-7; the table names TRBD1, a call not compared with the DNA. TRBV21-1 is deemed a pseudogene. This CDR3 is 14 amino acids long. DNA of the CDR3: TGTGCCAGCACTCGCCGGACAGCTATAATTTTCCAGTACTTC. This sequence encodes CASTRRTAIIFQYF.

Only a few counts were recorded for this clonotype. This sequence joins TRBV5-6 and TRBJ1-5; D may be TRBD1 (5 bases). There are 13 residues in the CDR3. V was pared by 2 bases and J by 6 bases, with 9 bases between. CDR1 and CDR2 from the germline V gene are SGHDT and YYEEEE. The CDR3 spells CASSLNGAQPQHF. CDR3 in DNA: TGTGCCAGCAGCTTAAATGGGGCTCAGCCCCAGCATTTT.

This chain uses TRBV12-3 or TRBV12-4 with TRBJ1-5; D not certain. Deletions cut 3 bases from V and 7 bases from J, with 10 bases between. The CDR3 contains 13 residues. Here the CDR3 DNA reads TGTGCCAGCAGTTTTGGGCAGCCACAGCCCCAGCATTTT. Its translation is CASSFGQPQPQHF.

The chain employs TRBV20-1 and TRBJ1-1, with TRBD1 matching 8 bases. In germline, CDR1 is DFQATT, CDR2 SNEGSKA (reference sequence). After removal of 1 base from V and 7 bases from J, the junction contained 11 bases not matched to a gene. The CDR3 sequence is 15 residues long. As DNA, the CDR3 is TGCAGTGCTAGAGCCTCCGGGACAGGAAGATTTGAAGCTTTCTTT. Its translation: CSARASGTGRFEAFF.

The DNA of the CDR3 is TGTGCCAGCAGCAGAGGGACAGGGGGCGCAAACACTGAAGCTTTCTTT. Translating gives CASSRGTGGANTEAFF. The chain joins TRBV6-6 to TRBJ1-1; 12 bases fit TRBD1. Germline lookup yields CDR1 MNHNY and CDR2 SVGAGI (reference sequence). After removal of 6 bases from V and 2 bases from J, the junction contained 7 bases not matched to a gene. The CDR3 spans 16 residues.

This clonotype was picked up one time. V gene TRBV20-1 combines with J gene TRBJ1-1; D may be TRBD1 (6 bases). Germline V gene sequence: CDR1 DFQATT, CDR2 SNEGSKA (reference sequence). CDR3 length: 13 amino acids. V was trimmed by 5 bases and J by 3 bases, leaving 13 bases between them. The CDR3 DNA sequence: TGCAGTGCTGCGGGGGCCCTCGACACTGAAGCTTTCTTT. Protein: CSAAGALDTEAFF.

This clonotype appeared a few times. The rearrangement uses TRBV25-1 and TRBJ1-1; 8 positions agree with TRBD1. The V gene's germline CDR1 is MGHDK and CDR2 SYGVNS. V was clipped by 4 bases and J by 5 bases; unmatched bases: 21. The CDR3 covers 19 residues. The DNA for the CDR3 is TGTGCCAGCAGTGGGATAGGGAGTGGACAGGGTATGGTCGGAACTGAAGCTTTCTTT. Amino acid sequence: CASSGIGSGQGMVGTEAFF.

The chain carries TRBV6-6 and TRBJ2-4; TRBD2 aligns across 14 bases. The DNA end is a closer match to TRBJ2-7, so the J assignment may be wrong. The CDR3 has 17 amino acids. The germline V gene has CDR1 MNHNY and CDR2 SVGAGI (reference sequence). CDR3 residues: CASSSYPGTSGGYEQYF. Here the CDR3 DNA reads TGTGCCAGCAGTTCTTACCCCGGGACTAGCGGGGGCTACGAGCAGTACTTC.

This chain joins TRBV6-4 and TRBJ2-3, with 9 bases lining up with TRBD2. The V gene end was trimmed by 2 bases and the J gene end by 2 bases; junction bases not matched to a gene: 2. There are 15 residues in the CDR3. Germline CDR1 reads MRHNA; CDR2 reads SNTAGT. The CDR3 spells CASSDGTSPTDTQYF. The CDR3 DNA reads TGTGCCAGCAGTGACGGGACTAGCCCCACAGATACGCAGTATTTT.

This clonotype was observed a single time. One junction end disagrees with the germline gene, perhaps due to a read error. This chain links TRBV7-2 with TRBJ2-2; 11 bases line up with TRBD2. From germline, CDR1 is SGHTA and CDR2 FQGNSA. The CDR3 contains 17 residues. The CDR3 protein is CVSSSKGTSGNTGELFF. In DNA, the CDR3 is TGTGTCAGCAGCTCGAAAGGGACTAGCGGGAACACCGGGGAGCTGTTTTTT.

This clonotype appeared a few times. V and J are TRBV7-2 and TRBJ2-7; no firm D call. The CDR3 length is 14 residues. CDR1 is SGHTA and CDR2 is FQGNSA in the germline V gene. Trimming cost V 4 bases and J 0 bases, with 10 bases left between them. CDR3 residues: CASSWDISSYEQYF. The CDR3 region has the DNA TGTGCCAGCAGCTGGGATATCAGCTCCTACGAGCAGTACTTC.

The gene calls are TRBV7-2 and TRBJ2-3, with D possibly being TRBD1 or TRBD2 (6 bases each). The V gene lost 6 bases and the J gene lost 0 bases, with 13 bases spanning the gap. Looked up from germline, CDR1 is SGHTA and CDR2 is FQGNSA. CDR3 length: 15 residues. CDR3 in DNA: TGTGCCAGCAGGTGGGGGGCCGCGAGCACAGATACGCAGTATTTT. Protein sequence: CASRWGAASTDTQYF.

The table lists this clonotype with a few counts. V and J are TRBV7-9 and TRBJ2-1; D perhaps matches TRBD2 (6 bases). Germline CDR1 and CDR2: SEHNR and FQNEAQ (reference sequence). The V end lost 5 bases, the J end lost 4 bases, and 15 bases lay between the germline ends. This CDR3 has 15 residues. The DNA of the CDR3 is TGTGCCAGCAGCCATAGCGGACCTGCTTACAATGAGCAGTTCTTC. Protein sequence: CASSHSGPAYNEQFF.

V gene TRBV18 combines with J gene TRBJ2-5; no reliable D call. From germline, CDR1 is KGHSH and CDR2 LQKENI. Trimming removed 3 bases at V and 9 bases at J, with 11 bases between. The length of the CDR3 is 12 residues. The CDR3 DNA reads as TGTGCCAGCTCACCGGATATAACTCCCCAGTACTTC. Translating gives CASSPDITPQYF.

The gene calls are TRBV7-9 and TRBJ2-3; 9 bases agree with TRBD1. Per germline, CDR1 SEHNR and CDR2 FQNEAQ (reference sequence). With 4 bases clipped from V and 3 bases from J, the junction kept 8 bases outside the gene matches. The CDR3 runs to 16 residues. The CDR3 DNA sequence: TGTGCCAGCAGCTCAAACAGGGGGCGAATGACAGATACGCAGTATTTT. This gives the protein CASSSNRGRMTDTQYF.

This clonotype appeared a few times. This chain joins TRBV27 and TRBJ2-7; 15 bases fit TRBD2. This CDR3 contains 16 residues. The junction had 3 bases not matched to a gene; V was cut back by 4 bases and J by 2 bases. Germline values: CDR1 MNHEY, CDR2 SMNVEV (reference sequence). In nucleotides, the CDR3 is TGTGCCAGCAGTTCTGGACTAGCGGGAGGGCCCTACGAGCAGTACTTC. This codes for CASSSGLAGGPYEQYF.

The chain has TRBV30 and TRBJ1-4; D gene ambiguous. Per the germline V gene, CDR1 is GTSNPN and CDR2 is SVGIG (reference sequence). The CDR3 is 12 residues long. V dropped 2 bases and J dropped 6 bases, with 7 bases sitting between them. The CDR3 DNA follows: TGTGCCTGGAGTCCTGGGTATGAAAAACTGTTTTTT. Translating it yields CAWSPGYEKLFF.

This clonotype turned up a few times. The genes are TRBV7-8 and TRBJ1-4; D perhaps matches TRBD1 (5 bases). V lost 1 base and J lost 6, with 12 bases in between. CDR3 length equals 15 residues. Germline V CDR1 and CDR2: SGHVS, FQNEAQ. The CDR3 coding sequence is TGTGCCAGCAGCTTAGTTGCAGGGTTTTATGAAAAACTGTTTTTT. Its protein is CASSLVAGFYEKLFF. The complete variable domain, with remaining parts taken from reference TRBV7-8 and TRBJ1-4, reads GAGVSQSPRYKVAKRGQDVALRCDPISGHVSLFWYQQALGQGPEFLTYFQNEAQLDKSGLPSDRFFAERPEGSVSTLKIQRTQQEDSAVYLCASSLVAGFYEKLFFGSGTQLSVL.

This clonotype was seen only a few times. CDR3 DNA sequence: TGCAGTGCTAGAGGGACAGGGCACGGCAGCAATCAGCCCCAGCATTTT. It is translated as CSARGTGHGSNQPQHF. V gene TRBV20-1 combines with J gene TRBJ1-5, with 8 bases that match TRBD1. The CDR3 spans 16 residues. V lost 1 base, J lost 1 base, and 6 bases stayed unmatched. CDR1 and CDR2 from the germline V gene are DFQATT and SNEGSKA (reference sequence).

The V call is TRBV28, the J call TRBJ2-1, with 8 bases fitting TRBD2. The CDR3 spans 16 residues. The V gene's germline CDR1 is MDHEN and CDR2 SYDVKM. After removal of 6 bases from V and 5 bases from J, the junction contained 12 bases not matched to a gene. CDR3 coding DNA: TGTGCCAGCAGCAATCCCCTCCGGGGGGGCAACAATGAGCAGTTCTTC. Protein: CASSNPLRGGNNEQFF.